This TCR beta chain was retrieved from a study of T-cell reconstitution after alpha-beta-depleted transplantation in children. Study-wide findings and caveats: TCRbeta diversity was high at day 60 in some patients (a result of surviving recipient T cells and thymic progenitors). In patients about two months after transplant, alpha-beta T cells reportedly arose from several hundred expanded graft clones.

Unique molecular identifiers featured in how the TCRbeta library was prepared. TCRdb fed the PCR reads into MiXCR, producing one record per CDR3 protein. This sample has about 580,000 distinct CDR3 sequences, with roughly 24% found just once. This CDR3 is built from 13 residues. CDR1 and CDR2 from the germline V gene are DFQATT and SNEGSKA (reference sequence). The J segment lost 4 bases and the V segment lost 6 bases, leaving 6 bases of the junction unmatched. There are many counts of this clonotype. Its antigen remains unidentified. The sample was PBMCs, mostly from graft donor cells, taken 360 days after TCRalphabeta/CD19-depleted stem cell transplant. The gene calls are TRBV20-1 and TRBJ2-1; 7 nucleotides line up with TRBD2. The clonotype comes from a boy under two years old who had a stem cell transplant for acute myeloid leukemia, so the T cells may come from the graft donor. The CDR3 reads CSAHGGGYNEQFF. CDR3 DNA sequence: TGCAGTGCCCATGGGGGGGGGTACAATGAGCAGTTCTTC.